This is a list of T cell receptor beta chains from one sample in a study of cytomegalovirus exposure and HLA in healthy donors. TCRdb keeps only in-frame clones here, not all; method: immunoSEQ multiplex PCR. The top ten hold approximately 14% of the sample, which has more than 110,000 clones, 73% seen once. Input material: PBMCs. All receptors derive from a human donor in good health. Each CDR3 is given with its conserved first and last residue. Fields, in order: J gene, V gene, clone size, D gene, CDR3 protein, CDR3 DNA. The D gene is left open where the match is weak. Clone size is stated in some rows and not others, as once, few, many or a class when expanded.

J: TRBJ2-1; V: TRBV19; size: -; D: -; CDR3: CASSTSPRLAYNEQFF; DNA: TGTGCCAGTAGTACATCCCCCAGGCTAGCGTATAATGAGCAGTTCTTC
J: TRBJ2-3; V: TRBV9; size: once; D: TRBD1; CDR3: CASSHTGGAVIRTDTQYF; DNA: TGTGCCAGCAGCCACACAGGGGGCGCGGTAATACGGACGGATACGCAGTATTTT
J: TRBJ2-3; V: TRBV9; size: -; D: TRBD2; CDR3: CASSQSGRVTDTQYF; DNA: TGTGCCAGCAGTCAGAGCGGGAGGGTCACAGATACGCAGTATTTT
J: TRBJ2-2; V: TRBV9; size: once; D: TRBD1; CDR3: CASSEQGSGELFF; DNA: TGTGCCAGCAGCGAACAGGGGAGTGGGGAGCTGTTTTTT
J: TRBJ2-3; V: TRBV4-1; size: once; D: TRBD2; CDR3: CASSPRGLAVPGDTQYF; DNA: TGCGCCAGCAGCCCTCGGGGACTAGCGGTCCCTGGGGATACGCAGTATTTT
J: TRBJ1-5; V: TRBV2; size: -; D: -; CDR3: CASRPRTDQNQPQHF; DNA: TGTGCCAGCAGGCCACGGACAGATCAAAATCAGCCCCAGCATTTT
J: TRBJ1-1; V: TRBV5-1; size: -; D: TRBD1; CDR3: CASRWTGAGEAFF; DNA: TGCGCCAGCAGGTGGACAGGGGCGGGGGAAGCTTTCTTT
J: TRBJ2-7; V: TRBV9; size: once; D: -; CDR3: CASSPGTTYEQYF; DNA: TGTGCCAGCAGCCCCGGGACAACCTACGAGCAGTACTTC
J: TRBJ2-7; V: TRBV7-9; size: -; D: TRBD2; CDR3: CASSLNGGGGQYF; DNA: TGTGCCAGCAGCTTAAACGGGGGGGGAGGGCAGTACTTC
J: TRBJ1-5; V: TRBV5-1; size: -; D: TRBD1; CDR3: CASSLDRAQPQHF; DNA: TGCGCCAGCAGCCTGGACAGGGCTCAGCCCCAGCATTTT
J: TRBJ2-7; V: TRBV11-2; size: once; D: -; CDR3: CASSLESLLGSWHEQYF; DNA: TGTGCCAGCAGCTTAGAAAGTTTATTGGGGAGTTGGCACGAGCAGTACTTC
J: TRBJ2-3; V: TRBV18; size: -; D: TRBD2; CDR3: CASSPRVRLAGPDTQYF; DNA: TGTGCCAGCTCACCCCGCGTGAGGCTAGCGGGGCCAGATACGCAGTATTTT
J: TRBJ2-7; V: TRBV12-5; size: -; D: TRBD1; CDR3: CASGPGQGGSYEQYF; DNA: TGTGCTAGTGGTCCGGGACAGGGGGGCTCCTACGAGCAGTACTTC
J: TRBJ2-2; V: TRBV29-1; size: few; D: TRBD2; CDR3: CSVEGRAGGTGELFF; DNA: TGCAGCGTTGAAGGGAGAGCGGGAGGCACCGGGGAGCTGTTTTTT
J: TRBJ2-2; V: TRBV19; size: -; D: -; CDR3: CASNPQDGGWTGELFF; DNA: TGTGCCAGTAACCCGCAGGACGGGGGTTGGACCGGGGAGCTGTTTTTT
J: TRBJ1-6; V: TRBV10-3; size: -; D: -; CDR3: CAISESNYGGGSPLHF; DNA: TGTGCCATCAGTGAGTCTAACTACGGAGGTGGTTCACCCCTCCACTTT
J: TRBJ2-4; V: TRBV2; size: -; D: TRBD1; CDR3: CASRGGTGVENIQYF; DNA: TGTGCCAGCAGGGGAGGGACAGGGGTAGAAAACATTCAGTACTTC
J: TRBJ2-7; V: TRBV11-3; size: few; D: TRBD1; CDR3: CASSPRRQGLLDEQYF; DNA: TGTGCCAGCAGTCCTCGTCGACAGGGCCTTCTCGACGAGCAGTACTTC
J: TRBJ2-1; V: TRBV19; size: -; D: -; CDR3: CASSITGWNEQFF; DNA: TGTGCCAGTAGTATTACAGGGTGGAATGAGCAGTTCTTC
J: TRBJ1-2; V: TRBV11-1; size: -; D: TRBD1; CDR3: CASSTGGGYTF; DNA: TGTGCCAGCAGCACAGGGGGTGGCTACACCTTC
J: TRBJ2-7; V: TRBV5-1; size: -; D: TRBD2; CDR3: CASSPLAGSYEQYF; DNA: TGCGCCAGCAGCCCCCTAGCGGGCAGCTACGAGCAGTACTTC
J: TRBJ2-2; V: TRBV29-1; size: -; D: TRBD2; CDR3: CSVEDGLAGVTGELFF; DNA: TGCAGCGTTGAAGATGGACTAGCGGGAGTAACCGGGGAGCTGTTTTTT
J: TRBJ2-7; V: TRBV30; size: -; D: -; CDR3: CAWSAREEQYF; DNA: TGTGCCTGGAGCGCTAGAGAGGAGCAGTACTTC